The next 23 T cell receptor beta chains were all read from a single sample in a study of CD8 T cells in Susac syndrome. The authors reverse transcribed roughly 0.5 to 1 ug RNA with random hexamers. TCRdb passed the immunoSEQ multiplex PCR reads through MiXCR, listing each CDR3 protein once. The sample has 150,000 to 200,000 distinct CDR3 sequences, approximately 95% seen once. What was sequenced was CD4+ T cells from PBMCs. Every receptor here comes from a human donor with Susac syndrome.

Written as DNA, the CDR3 is TGTGCCTGGGGAACGGTCCTCAATGAGCAGTTCTTC. It specifies CAWGTVLNEQFF. The chain has TRBV30 and TRBJ2-1; the D is unclear. This CDR3 spans 12 amino acids. Trimming removed 5 bases from V and 6 bases from J, with 11 bases in between. The germline V gene encodes CDR1 GTSNPN and CDR2 SVGIG (reference sequence).

The J gene is TRBJ2-1, the V gene TRBV7-8; TRBD1 matches 10 bases. Germline V gene sequence: CDR1 SGHVS, CDR2 FQNEAQ. V gave up 3 bases and J gave up 5 bases; unmatched junction bases: 4. This CDR3 has 15 amino acids. This CDR3 reads CASSFRDRGNNEQFF. In DNA form, the CDR3 reads TGTGCCAGCAGCTTCCGGGACAGGGGTAACAATGAGCAGTTCTTC.

The chain links TRBV15 to TRBJ2-7, with 10 bases fitting TRBD1. The germline CDR1 and CDR2 sequences are LNHNV and YYDKDF (reference sequence). The junction had 6 bases not matched to a gene; V was cut back by 4 bases and J by 6 bases. The CDR3 is made up of 14 amino acids. In DNA, the CDR3 is TGTGCCACCAGCATCCGGGACAGGGGTGGCGAGCAGTACTTC. Encoded protein: CATSIRDRGGEQYF. The full variable domain, completed using reference TRBV15 and TRBJ2-7, is DAMVIQNPRYQVTQFGKPVTLSCSQTLNHNVMYWYQQKSSQAPKLLFHYYDKDFNNEADTPDNFQSRRPNTSFCFLDIRSPGLGDTAMYLCATSIRDRGGEQYFGPGTRLTVT.

This chain connects TRBV24-1 to TRBJ2-1, with 11 bases that match TRBD2. The CDR3 spans 16 residues. The germline V gene encodes CDR1 KGHDR and CDR2 SFDVKD. V trimming: 3 bases; J trimming: 12 bases; junction bases outside the gene matches: 12. CDR3 amino acids: CATSDPGTSGTEGQFF. CDR3 nucleotide sequence: TGTGCCACCAGTGATCCCGGGACTAGCGGAACCGAGGGGCAGTTCTTC.

This chain uses TRBV14 with TRBJ2-1; TRBD1 is a possible D gene (5 bases). CDR1 SGHDN and CDR2 FVKESK come from the germline V gene. The CDR3 has 17 amino acids. V was pared by 1 base and J by 5 bases, with 18 bases between. Written as DNA, the CDR3 is TGTGCCAGCAGCCAAGCCTCAGGGCTGGGTGGGGACAATGAGCAGTTCTTC. This codes for CASSQASGLGGDNEQFF.

This clonotype was detected once. This CDR3 reads CASSAHSDGNTEAFF. CDR3 DNA: TGTGCCAGCAGCGCCCATTCCGACGGTAACACTGAAGCTTTCTTT. J is TRBJ1-1 and V is TRBV3-1; D is unclear. Trimming stripped 5 bases from V and 2 bases from J, with 15 bases between. The V gene's germline CDR1 is LGHDT and CDR2 YNNKEL (reference sequence). CDR3 length: 15 residues. Full variable domain (outside the CDR3, taken from reference TRBV3-1 and TRBJ1-1): DTAVSQTPKYLVTQMGNDKSIKCEQNLGHDTMYWYKQDSKKFLKIMFSYNNKELIINETVPNRFSPKSPDKAHLNLHINSLELGDSAVYFCASSAHSDGNTEAFFGQGTRLTVV.

This clonotype occurred once. The J gene is TRBJ1-5, the V gene TRBV6-2 or TRBV6-3, with D tentatively TRBD1 (5 bases). Trimming cost V 6 bases and J 4 bases, with 10 bases left between them. Germline V gene data show CDR1 as MNHEY and CDR2 as SVGEGT. CDR3 length: 13 amino acids. CDR3 nucleotide sequence: TGTGCCAGCAGGACTGGGGGGAATCAGCCCCAGCATTTT. It yields the protein CASRTGGNQPQHF.

The rearrangement joins TRBV28 to TRBJ1-1; D is unclear. The germline V and J ends were trimmed by 4 bases and 2 bases, with 14 bases remaining between them. The CDR3 is 15 residues long. CDR1 MDHEN and CDR2 SYDVKM come from the germline V gene. This CDR3 is CASSSQLGRNTEAFF. The CDR3 DNA sequence: TGTGCCAGCAGTTCTCAACTAGGGAGAAACACTGAAGCTTTCTTT.

The chain is built from TRBV30 and TRBJ2-5, with D maybe TRBD2 (5 bases). CDR3 size: 12 residues. The V end was cut by 4 bases, the J end by 2 bases, with 8 bases between. Germline CDR1 and CDR2: GTSNPN and SVGIG (reference sequence). The CDR3 sequence: CAWKGGQETQYF. Here the CDR3 DNA reads TGTGCCTGGAAAGGCGGGCAAGAGACCCAGTACTTC.

This chain links TRBV4-2 with TRBJ1-4; D gene unclear. This CDR3 has 13 amino acids. V was shortened by 5 bases and J by 7 bases, with 11 bases between the two germline ends. Germline V gene sequence: CDR1 LGHNA, CDR2 YNFKEQ. CDR3 bases: TGTGCCAGCAGCTCCCCGGGGAGTGAAAAACTGTTTTTT. Its translation: CASSSPGSEKLFF.

The chain uses TRBV4-2 and TRBJ1-1; D is undetermined. The germline gives CDR1 LGHNA, CDR2 YNFKEQ. V was pared by 4 bases and J by 5 bases, with 17 bases between. The CDR3 is 15 amino acids. In DNA form, the CDR3 reads TGTGCCAGCAGCCTCGGTCGACCTTCAGAGACTGAAGCTTTCTTT. It translates to CASSLGRPSETEAFF.

The chain carries TRBV20-1 and TRBJ2-5; TRBD2 aligns across 10 bases. In germline, CDR1 is DFQATT, CDR2 SNEGSKA (reference sequence). The CDR3 loop spans 15 amino acids. V shed 2 bases, J shed 1 base, and the junction held 4 bases outside the gene matches. The CDR3 loop reads CSARRAGGLQETQYF. The CDR3 region has the DNA TGCAGTGCTAGAAGAGCGGGAGGGCTCCAAGAGACCCAGTACTTC.

This rearrangement joins TRBV5-4 to TRBJ2-5, with 7 bases identical to TRBD1. The CDR3 sequence is 14 residues long. The germline CDR1 and CDR2 sequences are SGHNT and YYREEE (reference sequence). V dropped 3 bases and J dropped 2; count of bases not matched to a gene: 4. The CDR3 DNA reads TGTGCCAGCAGCTGGAGACAGGGACAAGAGACCCAGTACTTC. Translation: CASSWRQGQETQYF.

The V gene is TRBV29-1, the J gene TRBJ1-2, with TRBD1 matching 10 bases. Germline assignment: CDR1 SQVTM and CDR2 ANQGSEA. The CDR3 sequence is 17 residues long. Trimming cost V 6 bases and J 3 bases; bases outside gene matches: 16. CDR3 sequence reads: CSVHTGQGTIGDYGYTF. The CDR3 DNA follows: TGCAGCGTCCACACGGGACAGGGGACGATAGGTGACTATGGCTACACCTTC.

This clonotype occurred once. The rearrangement uses TRBV5-1 and TRBJ1-1; weak D call: TRBD1 (5 bases). This CDR3 spans 14 amino acids. From germline, CDR1 is SGHRS and CDR2 YFSETQ. V dropped 0 bases and J dropped 4 bases, with 10 bases sitting between them. The CDR3 region is CASSLARGGTEAFF. The CDR3 DNA sequence: TGCGCCAGCAGCTTGGCACGGGGCGGCACTGAAGCTTTCTTT.

This clonotype was detected once. This rearrangement joins TRBV20-1 to TRBJ1-5; D uncertain. The CDR3 runs to 13 residues. V gave up 6 bases and J gave up 3 bases, with 12 bases separating them. Per the germline V gene, CDR1 is DFQATT and CDR2 is SNEGSKA (reference sequence). As DNA, the CDR3 is TGCAGTGCCCCCCAGGCCCCCAATCAGCCCCAGCATTTT. Protein sequence: CSAPQAPNQPQHF.

The genes are TRBV7-9 and TRBJ2-1, with D uncertain. The CDR3 consists of 15 residues. The V end was cut by 2 bases, the J end by 3 bases, with 11 bases between. Germline V gene lookup returns CDR1 SEHNR and CDR2 FQNEAQ (reference sequence). CDR3 region: CASSLPRLDYNEQFF. The CDR3 nucleotides are TGTGCCAGCAGCTTACCTCGGCTAGACTACAATGAGCAGTTCTTC.

This clonotype showed up just a few times. The junction differs from germline at one of its ends, possibly a read error. This sequence joins TRBV7-7 and TRBJ2-5, with a tentative D call TRBD2 (6 bases). The germline CDR1 and CDR2 sequences are SSHAT and FNYEAQ (reference sequence). The CDR3 length is 13 residues. In nucleotides, the CDR3 is TGTGCTAGCAGCTTCTCGGGAGAAGAGACCCAGTACTTC. It yields the protein CASSFSGEETQYF.

This sequence joins TRBV4-1 and TRBJ1-2; D may be TRBD1 (5 bases). V lost 1 base and J 2 bases, leaving 11 bases between the germline ends. From germline, CDR1 is MGHRA and CDR2 YSYEKL. There are 15 residues in the CDR3. The CDR3 nucleotides are TGCGCCAGCAGCCAAGCGGCAGGGACCAACTATGGCTACACCTTC. Its translation: CASSQAAGTNYGYTF.

The genes are TRBV6-2 or TRBV6-3 and TRBJ2-3, with D maybe TRBD2 (5 bases). From germline, CDR1 is MNHEY and CDR2 SVGEGT. The CDR3 has 14 residues. Trimming removed 6 bases from V and 3 bases from J, with 13 bases in between. The CDR3 protein is CASSQLVRTDTQYF. CDR3 nucleotide sequence: TGTGCCAGCAGCCAACTAGTCAGAACAGATACGCAGTATTTT.

The J gene is TRBJ2-5, the V gene TRBV4-1, with a possible D match to TRBD2 (6 bases). The V end was cut by 3 bases, the J end by 2 bases, with 16 bases between. CDR3 length: 16 amino acids. Per germline, CDR1 MGHRA and CDR2 YSYEKL. The CDR3 coding sequence is TGCGCCAGCAGCCACGCGTCGGGGGTTCCACAAGAGACCCAGTACTTC. Translated, it gives CASSHASGVPQETQYF.

This clonotype was seen once. CDR3 nucleotide sequence: TGTGCCTGGAGTGGGGGAAATCAAGAGACCCAGTACTTC. Translation gives CAWSGGNQETQYF. The rearrangement links TRBV30 to TRBJ2-5; D unresolved. The CDR3 consists of 13 residues. Germline V lookup: CDR1 GTSNPN, CDR2 SVGIG (reference sequence). V shed 1 base and J shed 2 bases, with 8 bases lying between them.

The chain is built from TRBV5-1 and TRBJ1-6, with unresolved D. CDR1 SGHRS and CDR2 YFSETQ come from the germline V gene. Trimming stripped 4 bases from V and 7 bases from J, with 12 bases between. The CDR3 consists of 14 residues. CDR3 coding DNA: TGCGCCAGCAGCAGCGGAGAGAGGAATTCACCCCTCCACTTT. This gives the protein CASSSGERNSPLHF.